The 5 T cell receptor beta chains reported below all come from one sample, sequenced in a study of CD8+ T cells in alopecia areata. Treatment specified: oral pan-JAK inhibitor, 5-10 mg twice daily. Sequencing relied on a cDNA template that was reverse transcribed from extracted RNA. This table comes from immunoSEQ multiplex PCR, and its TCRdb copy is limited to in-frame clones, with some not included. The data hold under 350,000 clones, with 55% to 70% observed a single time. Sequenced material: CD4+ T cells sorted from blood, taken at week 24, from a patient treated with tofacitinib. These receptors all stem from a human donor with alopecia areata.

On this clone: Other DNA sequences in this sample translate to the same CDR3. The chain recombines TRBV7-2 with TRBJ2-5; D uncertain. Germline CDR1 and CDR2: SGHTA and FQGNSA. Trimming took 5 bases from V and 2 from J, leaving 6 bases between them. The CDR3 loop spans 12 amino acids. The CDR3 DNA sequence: TGTGCCAGCAGCCTCCGACAAGAGACCCAGTACTTC. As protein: CASSLRQETQYF.

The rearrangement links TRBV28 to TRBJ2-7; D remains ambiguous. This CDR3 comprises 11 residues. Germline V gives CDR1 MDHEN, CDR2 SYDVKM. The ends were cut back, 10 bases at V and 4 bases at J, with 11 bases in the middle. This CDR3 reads CATTTFYEQYF. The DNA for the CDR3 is TGTGCCACCACCACCTTTTACGAGCAGTACTTC.

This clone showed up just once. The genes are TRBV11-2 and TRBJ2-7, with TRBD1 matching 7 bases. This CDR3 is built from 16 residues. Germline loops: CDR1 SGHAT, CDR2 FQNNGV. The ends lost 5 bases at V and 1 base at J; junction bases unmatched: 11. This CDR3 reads CASSGDRTPSSYEQYF. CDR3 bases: TGTGCCAGCAGCGGGGACAGAACCCCCTCTTCCTACGAGCAGTACTTC.

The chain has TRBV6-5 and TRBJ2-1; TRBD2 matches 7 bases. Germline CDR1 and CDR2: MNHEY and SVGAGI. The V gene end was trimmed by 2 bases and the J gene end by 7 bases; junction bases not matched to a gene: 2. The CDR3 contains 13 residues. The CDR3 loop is CASSYREVNEQFF. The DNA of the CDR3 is TGTGCCAGCAGTTACCGGGAGGTTAATGAGCAGTTCTTC.

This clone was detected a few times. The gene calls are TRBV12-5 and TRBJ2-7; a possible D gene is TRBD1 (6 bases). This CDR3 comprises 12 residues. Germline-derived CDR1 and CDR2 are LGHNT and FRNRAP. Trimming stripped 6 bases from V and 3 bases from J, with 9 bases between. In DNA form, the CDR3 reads TGTGCTAGTGGCACACAGGGCTACGAGCAGTACTTC. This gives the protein CASGTQGYEQYF.